This T cell receptor (beta chain) emerged from a study of spatial heterogeneity in lung cancer. Study details: Detection consistently yielded more beta chains than alpha chains. A unique TCR and UMI combination showed up more than ten times in raw reads, on average.

Unique molecular identifiers, one per molecule, were present on every TCR cDNA molecule. TCRdb re-analysed the 5' RACE reads in MiXCR, keeping a single row per CDR3 protein. The table has more than 30,000 distinct CDR3 sequences, roughly 5.2% seen once; the top ten hold around 10%. This clonotype came up a few times. The CDR3 loop spans 14 amino acids. Germline assignment: CDR1 DFQATT and CDR2 SNEGSKA (reference sequence). V was trimmed by 1 base and J by 1 base, leaving 7 bases between them. Stated time point: sample taken at primary tumor resection. The sequenced material consisted of unsorted whole RNA from tumor, nontumor lung or frozen PBMC. The 65 or so donors had untreated early-stage non-small cell lung cancer.

The specimen comprised PBMCs, sampled at surgery. This chain links TRBV20-1 with TRBJ2-2, with D uncertain. This receptor was identified in a male donor with early-stage non-small cell lung cancer. The CDR3 region has the DNA TGCAGTGCTAGAGCTCAAAAGAACACCGGGGAGCTGTTTTTT. As protein: CSARAQKNTGELFF.